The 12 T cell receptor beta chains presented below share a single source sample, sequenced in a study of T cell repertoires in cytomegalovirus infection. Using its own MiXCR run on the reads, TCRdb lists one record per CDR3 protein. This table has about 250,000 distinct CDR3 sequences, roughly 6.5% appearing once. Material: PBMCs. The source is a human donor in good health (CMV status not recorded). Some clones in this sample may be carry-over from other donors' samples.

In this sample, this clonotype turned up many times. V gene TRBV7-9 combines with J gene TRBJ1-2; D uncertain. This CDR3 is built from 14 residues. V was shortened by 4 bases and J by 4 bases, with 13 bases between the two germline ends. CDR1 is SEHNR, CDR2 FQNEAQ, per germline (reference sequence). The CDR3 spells CASSSSAAAYGYTF. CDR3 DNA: TGTGCCAGCAGCTCCTCGGCAGCAGCCTATGGCTACACCTTC.

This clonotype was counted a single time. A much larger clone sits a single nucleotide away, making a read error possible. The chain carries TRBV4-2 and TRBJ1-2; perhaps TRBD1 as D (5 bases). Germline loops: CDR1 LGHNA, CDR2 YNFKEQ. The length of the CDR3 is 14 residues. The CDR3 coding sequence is TGTGCCAGCAGCCAGGAGGGGCAGGACTATGGCTGCACCTTC. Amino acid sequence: CASSQEGQDYGCTF.

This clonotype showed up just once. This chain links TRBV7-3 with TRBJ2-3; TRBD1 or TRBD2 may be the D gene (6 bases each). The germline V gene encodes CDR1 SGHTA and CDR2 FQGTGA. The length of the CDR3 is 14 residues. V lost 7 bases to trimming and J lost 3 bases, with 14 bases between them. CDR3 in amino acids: CASTWWGATDTQYF. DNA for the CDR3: TGTGCCAGCACCTGGTGGGGGGCAACAGATACGCAGTATTTT.

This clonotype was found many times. This CDR3 reads CSVNRGGDEQYF. CDR3 DNA: TGCAGCGTGAACAGGGGAGGCGACGAGCAGTACTTC. V usage is TRBV29-1 and J usage is TRBJ2-7, with a tentative D call TRBD1 (7 bases). CDR1 SQVTM and CDR2 ANQGSEA come from the germline V gene. Trimming stripped 6 bases from V and 5 bases from J, with 14 bases between. The CDR3 contains 12 residues.

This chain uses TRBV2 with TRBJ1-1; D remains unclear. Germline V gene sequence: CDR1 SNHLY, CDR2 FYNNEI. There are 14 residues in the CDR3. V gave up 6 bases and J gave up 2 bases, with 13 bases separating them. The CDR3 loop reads CASRNKWGNTEAFF. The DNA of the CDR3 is TGTGCCAGCAGGAACAAGTGGGGTAACACTGAAGCTTTCTTT.

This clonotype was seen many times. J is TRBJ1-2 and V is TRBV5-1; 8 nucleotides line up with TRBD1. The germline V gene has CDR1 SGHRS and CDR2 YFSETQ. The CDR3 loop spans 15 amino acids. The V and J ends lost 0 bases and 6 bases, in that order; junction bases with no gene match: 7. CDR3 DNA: TGCGCCAGCAGCTTGGGTTCAGGGGGCAACGATGGCTACACCTTC. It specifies CASSLGSGGNDGYTF.

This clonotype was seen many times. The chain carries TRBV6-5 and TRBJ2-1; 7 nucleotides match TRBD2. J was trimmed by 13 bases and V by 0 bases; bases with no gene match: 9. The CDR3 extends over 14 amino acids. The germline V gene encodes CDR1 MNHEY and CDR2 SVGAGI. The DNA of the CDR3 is TGTGCCAGCAGTTACTCGGGGGAGGGTGACGACCAGTTCTTC. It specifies CASSYSGEGDDQFF.

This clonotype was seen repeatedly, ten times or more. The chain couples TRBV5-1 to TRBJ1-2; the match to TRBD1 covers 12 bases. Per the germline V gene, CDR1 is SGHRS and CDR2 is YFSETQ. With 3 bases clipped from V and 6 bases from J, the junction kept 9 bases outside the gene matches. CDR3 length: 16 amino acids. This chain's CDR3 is CASSSSPGQGANGYTF. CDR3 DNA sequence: TGCGCCAGCAGCTCCTCACCGGGACAGGGGGCCAATGGCTACACCTTC.

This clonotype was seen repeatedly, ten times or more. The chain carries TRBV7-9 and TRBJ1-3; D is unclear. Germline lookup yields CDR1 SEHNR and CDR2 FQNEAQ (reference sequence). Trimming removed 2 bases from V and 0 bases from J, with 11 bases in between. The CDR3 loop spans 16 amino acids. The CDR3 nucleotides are TGTGCCAGCAGCTTACATCCCTCCAGCTCTGGAAACACCATATATTTT. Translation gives CASSLHPSSSGNTIYF.

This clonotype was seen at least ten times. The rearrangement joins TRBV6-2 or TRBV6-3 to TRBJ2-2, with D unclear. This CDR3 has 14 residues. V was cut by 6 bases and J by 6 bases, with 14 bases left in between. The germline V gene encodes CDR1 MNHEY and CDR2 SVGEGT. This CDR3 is CASSVSHGSGELFF. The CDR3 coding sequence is TGTGCCAGCAGCGTTAGCCATGGGTCCGGGGAGCTGTTTTTT.

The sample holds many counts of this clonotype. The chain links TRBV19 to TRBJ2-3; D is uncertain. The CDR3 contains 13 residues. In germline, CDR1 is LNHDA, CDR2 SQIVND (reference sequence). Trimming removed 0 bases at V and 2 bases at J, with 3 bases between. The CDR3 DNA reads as TGTGCCAGTAGTATAGAACTCACAGATACGCAGTATTTT. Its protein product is CASSIELTDTQYF.

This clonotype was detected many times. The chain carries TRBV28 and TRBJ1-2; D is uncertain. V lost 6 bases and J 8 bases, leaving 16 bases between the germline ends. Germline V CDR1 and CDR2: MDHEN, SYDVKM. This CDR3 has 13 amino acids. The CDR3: CASSEVDPSGYTF. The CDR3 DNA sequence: TGTGCCAGCAGCGAGGTGGACCCATCGGGCTACACCTTC.